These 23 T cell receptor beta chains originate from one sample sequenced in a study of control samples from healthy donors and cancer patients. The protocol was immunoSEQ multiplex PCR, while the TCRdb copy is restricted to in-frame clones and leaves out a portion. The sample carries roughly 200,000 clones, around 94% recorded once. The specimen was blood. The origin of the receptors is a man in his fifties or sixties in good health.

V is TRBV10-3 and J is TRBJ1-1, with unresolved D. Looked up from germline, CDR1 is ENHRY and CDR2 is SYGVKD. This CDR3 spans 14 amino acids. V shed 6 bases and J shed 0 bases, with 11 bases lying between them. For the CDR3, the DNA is TGTGCCATCAGGCCGGCACCGTTGAACACTGAAGCTTTCTTT. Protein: CAIRPAPLNTEAFF.

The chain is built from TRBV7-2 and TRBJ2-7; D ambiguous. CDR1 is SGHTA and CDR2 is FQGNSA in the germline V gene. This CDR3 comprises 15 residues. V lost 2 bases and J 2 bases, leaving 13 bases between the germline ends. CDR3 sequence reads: CASSLSPELTYEQYV. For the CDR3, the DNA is TGTGCCAGCAGCTTAAGTCCCGAACTTACCTACGAGCAGTACGTC.

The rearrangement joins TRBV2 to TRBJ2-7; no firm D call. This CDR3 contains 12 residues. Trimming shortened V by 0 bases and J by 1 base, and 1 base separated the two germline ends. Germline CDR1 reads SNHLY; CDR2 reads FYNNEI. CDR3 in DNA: TGTGCCAGCAGTGAAGCTTCCTACGAGCAGTACTTC. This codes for CASSEASYEQYF. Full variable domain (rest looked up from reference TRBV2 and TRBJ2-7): EPEVTQTPSHQVTQMGQEVILRCVPISNHLYFYWYRQILGQKVEFLVSFYNNEISEKSEIFDDQFSVERPDGSNFTLKIRSTKLEDSAMYFCASSEASYEQYFGPGTRLTVT.

CDR3 sequence reads: CASSEVRSYGYTF. CDR3 DNA: TGTGCCAGCAGTGAGGTCAGGAGCTATGGCTACACCTTC. This chain uses TRBV2 with TRBJ1-2, with no clear D. CDR3 length equals 13 residues. Germline CDR1 is SNHLY and CDR2 is FYNNEI. Trimming pared 3 bases from V and 4 bases from J, leaving 9 bases between. Based on the CDR3 plus reference TRBV2 and TRBJ1-2, the full variable domain is EPEVTQTPSHQVTQMGQEVILRCVPISNHLYFYWYRQILGQKVEFLVSFYNNEISEKSEIFDDQFSVERPDGSNFTLKIRSTKLEDSAMYFCASSEVRSYGYTFGSGTRLTVV.

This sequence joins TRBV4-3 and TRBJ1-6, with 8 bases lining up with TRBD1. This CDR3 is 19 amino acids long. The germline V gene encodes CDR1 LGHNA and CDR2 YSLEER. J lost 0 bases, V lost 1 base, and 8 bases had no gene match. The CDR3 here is CASSQVAGTGSSYNSPLHF. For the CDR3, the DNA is TGCGCCAGCAGCCAAGTCGCCGGGACAGGAAGCTCCTATAATTCACCCCTCCACTTT.

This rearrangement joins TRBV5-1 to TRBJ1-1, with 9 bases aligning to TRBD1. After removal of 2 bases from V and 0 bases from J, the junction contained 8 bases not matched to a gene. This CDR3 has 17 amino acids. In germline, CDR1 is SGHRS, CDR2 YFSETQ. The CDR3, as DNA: TGCGCCAGCAGCTTACCTAGGACAGGGGAGGTGAACACTGAAGCTTTCTTT. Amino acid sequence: CASSLPRTGEVNTEAFF.

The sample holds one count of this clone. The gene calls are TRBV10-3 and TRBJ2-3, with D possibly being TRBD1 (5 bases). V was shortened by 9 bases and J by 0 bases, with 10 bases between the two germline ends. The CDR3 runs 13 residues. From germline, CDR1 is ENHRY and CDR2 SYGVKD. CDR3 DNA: TGTGCCATAGTTGACAGCAGCACAGATACGCAGTATTTT. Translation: CAIVDSSTDTQYF.

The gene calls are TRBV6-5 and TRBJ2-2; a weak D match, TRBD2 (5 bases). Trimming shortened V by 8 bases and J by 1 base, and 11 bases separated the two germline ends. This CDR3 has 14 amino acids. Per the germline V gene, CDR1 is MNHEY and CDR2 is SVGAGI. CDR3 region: CASARRGNTGELFF. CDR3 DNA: TGTGCCAGCGCAAGACGGGGGAACACCGGGGAGCTGTTTTTT.

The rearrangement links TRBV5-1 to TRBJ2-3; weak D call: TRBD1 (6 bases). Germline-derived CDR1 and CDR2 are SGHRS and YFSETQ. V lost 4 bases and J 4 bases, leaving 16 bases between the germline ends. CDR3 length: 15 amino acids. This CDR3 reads CASSETGGRADTQYF. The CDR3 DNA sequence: TGCGCCAGCAGCGAGACAGGAGGACGCGCAGATACGCAGTATTTT.

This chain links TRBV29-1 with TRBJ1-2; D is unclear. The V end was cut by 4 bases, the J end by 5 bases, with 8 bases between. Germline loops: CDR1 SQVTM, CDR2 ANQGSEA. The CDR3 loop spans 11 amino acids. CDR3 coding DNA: TGCAGCGTTGGGGAAGTGTATGGCTACACCTTC. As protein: CSVGEVYGYTF.

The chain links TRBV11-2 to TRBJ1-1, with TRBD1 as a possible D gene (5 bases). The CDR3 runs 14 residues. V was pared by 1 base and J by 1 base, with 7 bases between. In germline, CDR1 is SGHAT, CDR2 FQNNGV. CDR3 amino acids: CASSLGGENTEAFF. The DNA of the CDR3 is TGTGCCAGCAGCTTAGGGGGGGAGAACACTGAAGCTTTCTTT.

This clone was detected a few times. CDR3: CASSQELGNTIYF. In DNA, the CDR3 is TGTGCCAGCAGCCAAGAGCTTGGAAACACCATATATTTT. The chain uses TRBV3-1 (or the pseudogene TRBV3-2) and TRBJ1-3; D call uncertain. The length of the CDR3 is 13 residues. V lost 0 bases and J lost 3, with 3 bases in between. Germline V gene lookup returns CDR1 LGHDT and CDR2 YNNKEL (reference sequence).

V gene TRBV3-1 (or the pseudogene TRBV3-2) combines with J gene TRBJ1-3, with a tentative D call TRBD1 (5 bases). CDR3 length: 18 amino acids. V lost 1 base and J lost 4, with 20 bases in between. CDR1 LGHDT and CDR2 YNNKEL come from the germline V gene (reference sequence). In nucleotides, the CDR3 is TGTGCCAGCAGCCAAGCCAGAACTCCAAGGGGCCGGGGAAACACCATATATTTT. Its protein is CASSQARTPRGRGNTIYF.

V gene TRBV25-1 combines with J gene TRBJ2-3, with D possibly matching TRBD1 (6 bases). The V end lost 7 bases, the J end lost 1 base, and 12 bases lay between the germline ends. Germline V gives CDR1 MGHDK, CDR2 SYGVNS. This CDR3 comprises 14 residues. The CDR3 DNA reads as TGTGCCAGCACCAGGGGATGGGGCACAGATACGCAGTATTTT. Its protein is CASTRGWGTDTQYF. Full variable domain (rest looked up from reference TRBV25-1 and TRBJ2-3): EADIYQTPRYLVIGTGKKITLECSQTMGHDKMYWYQQDPGMELHLIHYSYGVNSTEKGDLSSESTVSRIRTEHFPLTLESARPSHTSQYLCASTRGWGTDTQYFGPGTRLTVL.

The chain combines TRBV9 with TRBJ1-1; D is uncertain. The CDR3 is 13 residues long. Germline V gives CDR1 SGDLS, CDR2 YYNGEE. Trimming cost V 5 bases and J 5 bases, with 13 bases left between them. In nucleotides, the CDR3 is TGTGCCAGCAGTCCTGACACTTGGACTGAAGCTTTCTTT. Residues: CASSPDTWTEAFF.

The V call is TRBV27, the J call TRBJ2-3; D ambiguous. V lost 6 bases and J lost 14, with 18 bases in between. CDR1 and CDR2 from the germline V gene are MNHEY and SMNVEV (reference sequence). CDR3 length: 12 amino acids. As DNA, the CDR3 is TGTGCCAGCAGAGGAAGACGGCTAGATGCGTATTTT. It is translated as CASRGRRLDAYF.

The CDR3 here is CASRLAGTTDTQYF. CDR3 nucleotide sequence: TGCGCCAGTAGACTAGCGGGGACCACAGATACGCAGTATTTT. The genes are TRBV5-1 and TRBJ2-3; 11 bases map to TRBD2. The CDR3 contains 14 residues. With V trimmed by 8 bases and J by 2 bases, 4 bases remained unmatched. CDR1 and CDR2 from the germline V gene are SGHRS and YFSETQ. The whole variable domain, filled in from reference TRBV5-1 and TRBJ2-3, reads KAGVTQTPRYLIKTRGQQVTLSCSPISGHRSVSWYQQTPGQGLQFLFEYFSETQRNKGNFPGRFSGRQFSNSRSEMNVSTLELGDSALYLCASRLAGTTDTQYFGPGTRLTVL.

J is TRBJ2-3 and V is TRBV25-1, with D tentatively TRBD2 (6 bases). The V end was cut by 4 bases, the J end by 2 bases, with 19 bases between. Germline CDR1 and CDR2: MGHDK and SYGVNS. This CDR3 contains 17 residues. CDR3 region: CASSGHWRGGNTDTQYF. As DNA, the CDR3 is TGTGCCAGCAGTGGACACTGGCGGGGCGGAAACACAGATACGCAGTATTTT.

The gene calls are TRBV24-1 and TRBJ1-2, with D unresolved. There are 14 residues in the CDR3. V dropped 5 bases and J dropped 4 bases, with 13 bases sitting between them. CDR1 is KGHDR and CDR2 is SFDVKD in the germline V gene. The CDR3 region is CATSASGQTYGYTF. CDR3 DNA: TGTGCCACCAGTGCCTCAGGCCAGACCTATGGCTACACCTTC.

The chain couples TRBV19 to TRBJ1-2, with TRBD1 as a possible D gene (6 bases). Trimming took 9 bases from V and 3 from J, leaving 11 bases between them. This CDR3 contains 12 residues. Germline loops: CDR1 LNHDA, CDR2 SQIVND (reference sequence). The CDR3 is CASCPGDYGYTF. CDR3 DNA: TGTGCCAGCTGTCCAGGGGACTATGGCTACACCTTC.

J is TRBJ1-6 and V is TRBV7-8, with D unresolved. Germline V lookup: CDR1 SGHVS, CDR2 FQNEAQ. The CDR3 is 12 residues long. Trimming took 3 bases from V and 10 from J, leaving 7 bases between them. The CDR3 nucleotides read TGTGCCAGCAGCTTTAATCGGTCACCCCTCCACTTT. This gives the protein CASSFNRSPLHF.

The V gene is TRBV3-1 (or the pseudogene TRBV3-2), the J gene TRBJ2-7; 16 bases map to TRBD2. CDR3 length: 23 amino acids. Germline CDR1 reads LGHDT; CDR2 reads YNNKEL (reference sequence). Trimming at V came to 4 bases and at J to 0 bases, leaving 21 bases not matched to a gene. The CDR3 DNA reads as TGTGCCAGCAGCCCCCGACCGGGACTAGCGGGGGGGCGCCGTCTTAAGAGCTCCTACGAGCAGTACTTC. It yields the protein CASSPRPGLAGGRRLKSSYEQYF.

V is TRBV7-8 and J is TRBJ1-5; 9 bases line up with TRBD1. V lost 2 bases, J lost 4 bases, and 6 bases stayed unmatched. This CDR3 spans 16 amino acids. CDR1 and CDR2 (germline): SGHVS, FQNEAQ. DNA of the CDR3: TGTGCCAGCAGCTTAAACAGGGGGCGATGGAATCAGCCCCAGCATTTT. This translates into CASSLNRGRWNQPQHF.